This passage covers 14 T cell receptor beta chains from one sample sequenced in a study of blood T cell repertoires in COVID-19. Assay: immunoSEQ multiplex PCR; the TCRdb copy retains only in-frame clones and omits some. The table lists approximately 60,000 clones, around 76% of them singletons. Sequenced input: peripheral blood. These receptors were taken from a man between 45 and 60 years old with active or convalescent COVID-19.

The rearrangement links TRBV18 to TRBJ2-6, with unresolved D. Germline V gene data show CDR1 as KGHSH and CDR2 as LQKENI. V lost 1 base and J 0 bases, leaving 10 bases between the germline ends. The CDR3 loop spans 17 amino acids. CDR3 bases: TGTGCCAGCTCACCACTACAGCAACACTCTGGGGCCAACGTCCTGACTTTC. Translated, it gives CASSPLQQHSGANVLTF.

The DNA of the CDR3 is TGTGCCAGTAGTCTGGTGGCGGGAGGTGGTTACGAGCAGTACTTC. The encoded protein is CASSLVAGGGYEQYF. This chain connects TRBV19 to TRBJ2-7, with 8 bases fitting TRBD2. The CDR3 sequence is 15 residues long. The trim removed 5 bases at V and 4 bases at J, leaving 10 bases unmatched. CDR1 is LNHDA and CDR2 is SQIVND in the germline V gene (reference sequence).

CDR3 sequence (DNA): TGCAGCGTTGATCGGACAGGGGGCCGCAATGAGCAGTTCTTC. This encodes CSVDRTGGRNEQFF. The V and J genes are TRBV29-1 and TRBJ2-1; TRBD1 aligns across 11 bases. CDR1 and CDR2 from the germline V gene are SQVTM and ANQGSEA. The V gene end was trimmed by 3 bases and the J gene end by 6 bases; junction bases not matched to a gene: 4. The CDR3 sequence is 14 residues long.

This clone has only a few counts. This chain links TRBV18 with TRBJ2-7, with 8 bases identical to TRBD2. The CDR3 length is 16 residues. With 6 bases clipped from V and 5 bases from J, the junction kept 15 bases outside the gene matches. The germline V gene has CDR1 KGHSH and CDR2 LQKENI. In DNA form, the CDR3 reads TGTGCCAGCTCTCGGGACCGGGCGGGAGGTTCCCACGAGCAGTACTTC. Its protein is CASSRDRAGGSHEQYF.

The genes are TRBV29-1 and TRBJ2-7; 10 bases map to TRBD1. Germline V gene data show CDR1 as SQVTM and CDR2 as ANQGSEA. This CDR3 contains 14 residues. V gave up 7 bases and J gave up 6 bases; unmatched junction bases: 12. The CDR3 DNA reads TGCAGCGCCGCCGGGACAGGGGTTTTCGGCGAGCAGTACTTC. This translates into CSAAGTGVFGEQYF.

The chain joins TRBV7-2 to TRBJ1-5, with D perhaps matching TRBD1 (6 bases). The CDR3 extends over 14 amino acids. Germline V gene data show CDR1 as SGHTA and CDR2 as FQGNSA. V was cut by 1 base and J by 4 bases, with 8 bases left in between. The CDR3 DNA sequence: TGTGCCAGCAGCTTAGTGGGGGCGAATCAGCCCCAGCATTTT. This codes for CASSLVGANQPQHF.

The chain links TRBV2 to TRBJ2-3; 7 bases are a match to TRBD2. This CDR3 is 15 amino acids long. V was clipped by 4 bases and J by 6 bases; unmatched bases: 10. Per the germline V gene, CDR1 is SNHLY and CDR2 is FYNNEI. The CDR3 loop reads CASSVRSSGADTQYF. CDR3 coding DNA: TGTGCCAGCAGTGTTCGGTCTAGCGGCGCCGATACGCAGTATTTT.

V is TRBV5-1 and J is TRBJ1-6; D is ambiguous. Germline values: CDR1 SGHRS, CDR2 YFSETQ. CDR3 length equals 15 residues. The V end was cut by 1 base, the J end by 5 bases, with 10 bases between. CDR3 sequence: CASSLIQRDNSPLHF. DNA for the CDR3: TGCGCCAGCAGCTTGATCCAGAGGGATAATTCACCCCTCCACTTT.

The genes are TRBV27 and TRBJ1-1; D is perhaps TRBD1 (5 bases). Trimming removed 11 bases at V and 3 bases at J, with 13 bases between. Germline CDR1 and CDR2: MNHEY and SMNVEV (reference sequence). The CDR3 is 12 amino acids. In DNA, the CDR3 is TGTGCCGCGGGGACGGACTACACTGAAGCTTTCTTT. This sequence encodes CAAGTDYTEAFF.

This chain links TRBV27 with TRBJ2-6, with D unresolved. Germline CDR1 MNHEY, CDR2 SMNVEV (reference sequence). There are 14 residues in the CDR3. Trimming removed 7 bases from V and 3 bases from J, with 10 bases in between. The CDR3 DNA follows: TGTGCCAGCAAGGTCGACTTTGGGGCCAACGTCCTGACTTTC. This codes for CASKVDFGANVLTF.

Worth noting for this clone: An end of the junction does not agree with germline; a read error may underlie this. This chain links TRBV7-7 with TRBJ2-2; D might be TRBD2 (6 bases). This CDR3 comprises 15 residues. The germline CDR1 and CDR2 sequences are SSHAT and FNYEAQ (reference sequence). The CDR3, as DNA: TGTGCTAGCAGCAAATTGGGGGGGAACACCGGGGAGCTGTTTTTT. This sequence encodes CASSKLGGNTGELFF.

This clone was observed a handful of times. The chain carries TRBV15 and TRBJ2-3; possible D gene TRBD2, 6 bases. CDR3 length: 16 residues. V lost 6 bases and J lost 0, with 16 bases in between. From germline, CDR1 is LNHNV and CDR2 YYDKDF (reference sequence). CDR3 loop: CATRKGLQGSTDTQYF. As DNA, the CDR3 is TGTGCCACCAGGAAGGGACTTCAGGGAAGCACAGATACGCAGTATTTT.

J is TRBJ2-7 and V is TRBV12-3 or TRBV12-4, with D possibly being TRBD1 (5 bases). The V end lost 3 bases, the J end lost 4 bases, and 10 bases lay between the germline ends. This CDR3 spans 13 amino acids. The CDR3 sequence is CASSFGKGYEQYF. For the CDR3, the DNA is TGTGCCAGCAGTTTCGGAAAGGGGTACGAGCAGTACTTC.

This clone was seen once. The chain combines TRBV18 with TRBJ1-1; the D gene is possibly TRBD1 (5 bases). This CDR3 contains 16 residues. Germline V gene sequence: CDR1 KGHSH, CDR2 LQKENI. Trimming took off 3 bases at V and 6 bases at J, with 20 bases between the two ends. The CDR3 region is CASSPAFLGTGSEAFF. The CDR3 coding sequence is TGTGCCAGCTCACCGGCATTTCTGGGGACTGGTTCTGAAGCTTTCTTT.